This entry lists 9 T cell receptor beta chains sequenced from one sample in a study of cytomegalovirus exposure and HLA in healthy donors. The PCR made use of 60 Vbeta and 13 Jbeta primers. Generated by immunoSEQ multiplex PCR, the TCRdb table keeps only in-frame clones and is missing some. The top ten clones hold about 37% of a sample with about 60,000 clones, roughly 70% of them seen once. Sequences were obtained from PBMCs. Receptors were obtained from a man aged 35-49 years in good health and CMV-seropositive.

V usage is TRBV7-9 and J usage is TRBJ2-1, with 7 bases identical to TRBD2. Germline CDR1 reads SEHNR; CDR2 reads FQNEAQ (reference sequence). The length of the CDR3 is 12 residues. Trimming cost V 4 bases and J 8 bases; bases outside gene matches: 2. CDR3 region: CASSWEGDEQFF. For the CDR3, the DNA is TGTGCCAGCAGCTGGGAGGGTGATGAGCAGTTCTTC.

The chain carries TRBV6-6 and TRBJ1-1; 7 bases line up with TRBD1. The germline V gene encodes CDR1 MNHNY and CDR2 SVGAGI (reference sequence). V was clipped by 11 bases and J by 3 bases; unmatched bases: 12. The CDR3 sequence is 14 residues long. Here the CDR3 reads CAVGTVLWDTEAFF. The CDR3 coding sequence is TGTGCCGTCGGGACAGTCCTTTGGGACACTGAAGCTTTCTTT.

The J gene is TRBJ1-1, the V gene TRBV4-1; 9 bases are a match to TRBD1. This CDR3 contains 15 residues. Germline CDR1 is MGHRA and CDR2 is YSYEKL. V lost 3 bases, J lost 6 bases, and 8 bases stayed unmatched. The CDR3 sequence: CASSHSGQGRSEAFF. As DNA, the CDR3 is TGCGCCAGCAGCCATTCCGGACAGGGGAGGTCTGAAGCTTTCTTT.

The gene calls are TRBV5-1 and TRBJ2-1; 12 positions match TRBD1. The CDR3 runs 15 residues. Germline CDR1 SGHRS, CDR2 YFSETQ. With 4 bases clipped from V and 8 bases from J, the junction kept 7 bases outside the gene matches. CDR3 sequence: CASSTPGTGGDEQFF. The CDR3 DNA reads as TGCGCCAGCAGCACTCCCGGGACAGGGGGCGATGAGCAGTTCTTC.

This chain connects TRBV7-9 to TRBJ1-1; 8 bases line up with TRBD1. Germline CDR1 SEHNR, CDR2 FQNEAQ (reference sequence). This CDR3 region has 14 residues. The V and J ends lost 3 bases and 1 base, in that order; junction bases with no gene match: 1. The CDR3, as DNA: TGTGCCAGCAGCTTTGGGACAGGGAACACTGAAGCTTTCTTT. This translates into CASSFGTGNTEAFF.

The V call is TRBV23-1, the J call TRBJ2-2; the D gene is possibly TRBD1 (6 bases). TRBV23-1 carries the ORF label, with uncertain function. There are 16 residues in the CDR3. Trimming stripped 2 bases from V and 6 bases from J, with 16 bases between. The CDR3 spells CASSQGVGKGAGELFF. CDR3 sequence (DNA): TGCGCCAGCAGTCAAGGGGTAGGGAAGGGGGCCGGGGAGCTGTTTTTT.

The chain links TRBV10-3 to TRBJ2-1; 7 bases are a match to TRBD2. V lost 0 bases and J lost 7; bases outside the gene matches: 9. This CDR3 contains 16 residues. The germline gives CDR1 ENHRY, CDR2 SYGVKD. CDR3 DNA: TGTGCCATCAGTGAGTCGGGGCGGGGGTCCTTAAATGAGCAGTTCTTC. This codes for CAISESGRGSLNEQFF.

The chain joins TRBV7-9 to TRBJ1-3; D is ambiguous. Germline-derived CDR1 and CDR2 are SEHNR and FQNEAQ (reference sequence). This CDR3 region has 16 residues. V was trimmed by 1 base and J by 5 bases, leaving 15 bases between them. CDR3 sequence: CASSLGDTRSRNTIYF. The CDR3 DNA reads TGTGCCAGCAGCTTAGGTGACACAAGATCTAGAAACACCATATATTTT.

This clone was observed a handful of times. The gene calls are TRBV6-1 and TRBJ2-5, with TRBD2 matching 8 bases. Germline-derived CDR1 and CDR2 are MNHNS and SASEGT. Germline trimming cut 4 bases from V and 2 bases from J; bases unmatched to any gene: 6. The CDR3 totals 15 residues. The CDR3 region is CASSGRGAKQETQYF. CDR3 nucleotides: TGTGCCAGCAGTGGGCGGGGGGCCAAACAAGAGACCCAGTACTTC.